The clone carrying this T cell receptor (beta chain) appeared many times. Using its own MiXCR run on the 5' RACE reads, TCRdb lists one record per CDR3 protein. Here the sample spans 110,000 to 150,000 distinct CDR3 sequences, about 7% being singletons. This specimen belongs to a study of T cells after yellow fever vaccination. The germline V gene encodes CDR1 DFQATT and CDR2 SNEGSKA (reference sequence). The CDR3 totals 11 residues. The chain uses TRBV20-1 and TRBJ2-5, with TRBD1 as a possible D gene (6 bases). Sample: CD4+ T cells sorted from PBMCs, taken 10 days after the yellow fever booster vaccination. This TCR came from a man aged 25 to 40 who received the YFV17D yellow fever vaccine. The CDR3 here is CSADSSGAQYF. The CDR3 DNA reads as TGCAGCGCAGACTCGTCAGGGGCCCAGTACTTC.